Each of the 13 T cell receptor beta chains below was sequenced from the same sample in a study of OX40 agonist ivuxolimab in advanced cancers. The data were produced by immunoSEQ multiplex PCR, yet TCRdb's version contains in-frame clones alone and is incomplete. The data show over 90,000 clones, approximately 94% seen once. The sequenced sample was CD4+ or CD8+ T cells sorted from blood, obtained in a trial of the OX40 agonist ivuxolimab. These receptor sequences come from an adult with an advanced solid tumor such as melanoma, head and neck, liver or kidney cancer.

DNA for the CDR3: TGTGCCAGCTCACCCTCTGGATGGGGGGCGAACACCGGGGAGCTGTTTTTT. Its protein product is CASSPSGWGANTGELFF. The chain links TRBV18 to TRBJ2-2, with a tentative D call TRBD2 (6 bases). The V gene lost 3 bases and the J gene lost 0 bases, with 14 bases spanning the gap. The CDR3 spans 17 residues. Germline CDR1 is KGHSH and CDR2 is LQKENI.

Here the CDR3 DNA reads TGTGCCAGCAGCCGGGGACAGGGGAGAAAGTACGAGCAGTACTTC. Protein: CASSRGQGRKYEQYF. The chain recombines TRBV11-3 with TRBJ2-7, with 10 bases lining up with TRBD1. Germline V CDR1 and CDR2: SGHNT, YENEEA. The CDR3 runs 15 residues. Trimming took 5 bases from V and 4 from J; bases not matched to a gene: 8.

J is TRBJ2-3 and V is TRBV7-2; the D is unclear. Looked up from germline, CDR1 is SGHTA and CDR2 is FQGNSA. The length of the CDR3 is 13 residues. V shed 1 base and J shed 4 bases, with 6 bases lying between them. The CDR3 DNA is TGTGCCAGCAGCTTAGTGGGATCAGATACGCAGTATTTT. Translated: CASSLVGSDTQYF.

The gene calls are TRBV15 and TRBJ2-1, with D possibly being TRBD1 (5 bases). The germline V gene has CDR1 LNHNV and CDR2 YYDKDF (reference sequence). V shed 1 base and J shed 3 bases, with 16 bases lying between them. The CDR3 has 17 amino acids. The CDR3 DNA follows: TGTGCCACCAGCAGAGTTTTGCCCAGGGTAAGCTACAATGAGCAGTTCTTC. Its translation is CATSRVLPRVSYNEQFF. Together with reference TRBV15 and TRBJ2-1, the CDR3 gives the full variable domain: DAMVIQNPRYQVTQFGKPVTLSCSQTLNHNVMYWYQQKSSQAPKLLFHYYDKDFNNEADTPDNFQSRRPNTSFCFLDIRSPGLGDTAMYLCATSRVLPRVSYNEQFFGPGTRLTVL.

This clone was detected only a few times. This chain joins TRBV10-3 and TRBJ1-6; TRBD1 matches 8 bases. This CDR3 contains 13 residues. V gave up 10 bases and J gave up 8 bases; unmatched junction bases: 7. CDR1 and CDR2 from the germline V gene are ENHRY and SYGVKD. The CDR3 protein is CATRTGSDSPLHF. The CDR3 DNA is TGTGCCACACGGACAGGGTCGGATTCACCCCTCCACTTT.

V is TRBV30 and J is TRBJ1-5; the D is unclear. The CDR3 spans 14 residues. V lost 0 bases and J lost 4, with 10 bases in between. The V gene's germline CDR1 is GTSNPN and CDR2 SVGIG (reference sequence). The chain's CDR3 is CAWSVLEGNQPQHF. CDR3 DNA: TGTGCCTGGAGTGTACTAGAGGGAAATCAGCCCCAGCATTTT. Full variable domain (outside the CDR3, taken from reference TRBV30 and TRBJ1-5): SQTIHQWPATLVQPVGSPLSLECTVEGTSNPNLYWYRQAAGRGLQLLFYSVGIGQISSEVPQNLSASRPQDRQFILSSKKLLLSDSGFYLCAWSVLEGNQPQHFGDGTRLSIL.

V and J are TRBV28 and TRBJ1-2; 7 bases match TRBD1. V lost 6 bases, J lost 7 bases, and 14 bases stayed unmatched. CDR3 size: 15 residues. CDR1 and CDR2 from the germline V gene are MDHEN and SYDVKM. The CDR3 sequence: CASSPEGAGSRGYTF. CDR3 coding DNA: TGTGCCAGCAGCCCAGAGGGGGCAGGGTCGCGTGGCTACACCTTC.

The V gene is TRBV2, the J gene TRBJ2-7; D might be TRBD1 (6 bases). The germline gives CDR1 SNHLY, CDR2 FYNNEI. V lost 6 bases and J 7 bases, leaving 19 bases between the germline ends. The CDR3 totals 14 residues. CDR3: CASREQGLSGEQYF. DNA of the CDR3: TGTGCCAGCAGGGAACAGGGCCTGTCTGGGGAGCAGTACTTC.

This chain uses TRBV6-5 with TRBJ1-6, with D maybe TRBD1 (5 bases). Germline-derived CDR1 and CDR2 are MNHEY and SVGAGI. The CDR3 loop spans 15 amino acids. V dropped 2 bases and J dropped 9 bases, with 14 bases sitting between them. The CDR3 spells CASSYPAAGTSPLHF. The CDR3, as DNA: TGTGCCAGCAGTTACCCCGCGGCAGGGACTTCACCCCTCCACTTT.

This rearrangement joins TRBV5-1 to TRBJ2-7; TRBD1 agrees at 8 bases. The germline V gene encodes CDR1 SGHRS and CDR2 YFSETQ. The CDR3 has 15 residues. J lost 3 bases, V lost 3 bases, and 8 bases had no gene match. The CDR3 reads CASSSPAGGIYEQYF. Here the CDR3 DNA reads TGCGCCAGCAGCTCCCCGGCAGGGGGCATCTACGAGCAGTACTTC.

The J gene is TRBJ1-6, the V gene TRBV12-5, with a possible D match to TRBD1 (5 bases). CDR3 length: 16 amino acids. Germline V lookup: CDR1 LGHNT, CDR2 FRNRAP. With 5 bases removed from V and 3 bases from J, the gap between germline ends came to 14 bases. The CDR3 protein is CASGPRGAGYNSPLHF. The CDR3 DNA reads TGTGCTAGTGGTCCCCGTGGGGCCGGCTATAATTCACCCCTCCACTTT.

This clone occurred once. This chain connects TRBV5-4 to TRBJ1-1; a weak D match, TRBD1 (5 bases). CDR1 and CDR2 from the germline V gene are SGHNT and YYREEE (reference sequence). This CDR3 is 14 amino acids long. V dropped 4 bases and J dropped 4 bases, with 14 bases sitting between them. The CDR3 coding sequence is TGTGCCAGCAGCAGACGACAGTGGGGCACTGAAGCTTTCTTT. It yields the protein CASSRRQWGTEAFF.

The chain combines TRBV6-5 with TRBJ1-5; D uncertain. CDR3 length: 13 residues. Germline values: CDR1 MNHEY, CDR2 SVGAGI. V shed 2 bases and J shed 9 bases, with 11 bases lying between them. The CDR3 DNA sequence: TGTGCCAGCAGTTACAGGGCCCTGGGGCCCCAGCATTTT. Translated: CASSYRALGPQHF.